This TCR beta chain was documented in a study of Ad26.COV2.S vaccination and SARS-CoV-2 variants. The germline gives CDR1 SGHRS, CDR2 YFSETQ. Trimming took 2 bases from V and 1 from J, leaving 9 bases between them. The CDR3 is 14 residues long. As for treatment: roughly 20 received Ad26.COV2.S at low or high dose, single or two shots; 5 received placebo; per-sample allocation not given. After the first vaccine or placebo injection, samples were drawn on day 63. Boston supplied an adult donor aged 18-55 years. Sequencing used immunoSEQ multiplex PCR; TCRdb keeps in-frame clones, though not all of them. The sample consists of about 400,000 clones, about four fifths of them appearing once.

The rearrangement uses TRBV5-1 and TRBJ2-5, with TRBD1 as a possible D gene (6 bases). Here the sequenced sample was peripheral blood, taken in a trial of Ad26.COV2.S vaccine versus placebo. This receptor was taken from a person aged 18 to 59 who received the Ad26.COV2.S COVID-19 vaccine or a placebo. CDR3 nucleotide sequence: TGCGCCAGCAGCTTCGCAGGGGCCCAAGAGACCCAGTACTTC. The encoded protein is CASSFAGAQETQYF.